Listed here are 30 T cell receptor beta chains from one sample, sequenced in a study of T-cell reconstitution after alpha-beta-depleted transplantation in children. Unique molecular identifiers were built into the TCRbeta library. MiXCR, run by TCRdb on the PCR reads, gives a single entry per CDR3 protein. The profile shows 350,000 to 450,000 distinct CDR3 sequences, about an eighth of them singletons. This material consisted of PBMCs, taken from the stem cell graft. The source of these receptors is a human donor who donated a stem cell graft to a child with Fanconi anemia.

CDR3 amino acids: CASSQRESPLHF. In DNA, the CDR3 is TGTGCCAGCAGCCAACGGGAATCACCCCTCCACTTT. The rearrangement uses TRBV3-1 and TRBJ1-6; no clear D. The V end lost 2 bases, the J end lost 10 bases, and 6 bases lay between the germline ends. The length of the CDR3 is 12 residues. Germline CDR1 and CDR2: LGHDT and YNNKEL (reference sequence).

The chain links TRBV12-3 or TRBV12-4 to TRBJ1-1, with TRBD1 matching over 9 bases. The V segment lost 4 bases and the J segment 4 bases; nucleotides outside the gene matches: 7. The CDR3 totals 15 residues. The CDR3 sequence is CASSYTGGGITEAFF. The CDR3 DNA follows: TGTGCCAGCAGTTATACAGGGGGCGGGATCACTGAAGCTTTCTTT.

DNA of the CDR3: TGCGCCAGCAGTCAGGGGACACCAAGCACAGATACGCAGTATTTT. Amino acids: CASSQGTPSTDTQYF. This rearrangement joins TRBV5-1 to TRBJ2-3, with a tentative D call TRBD1 (6 bases). The CDR3 is made up of 15 amino acids. V lost 5 bases, J lost 0 bases, and 13 bases lay in between. The germline CDR1 and CDR2 sequences are SGHRS and YFSETQ.

This clonotype was seen a handful of times. One end of the junction is discordant with germline, which a read error may explain. The chain uses TRBV7-7 and TRBJ2-1; 10 bases agree with TRBD2. CDR3 length equals 17 residues. Looked up from germline, CDR1 is SSHAT and CDR2 is FNYEAQ (reference sequence). CDR3 loop: CASSLLGPSGGYNEQFF. CDR3 nucleotides: TGTGCTAGCAGCTTATTAGGCCCTAGCGGGGGTTACAATGAGCAGTTCTTC.

The rearrangement uses TRBV14 and TRBJ2-1, with D perhaps matching TRBD1 (6 bases). Germline CDR1 and CDR2: SGHDN and FVKESK. CDR3 size: 20 residues. Trimming left V 3 bases short and J 0 bases short, with 24 bases between. Here the CDR3 reads CASSQRRSGTGKSSYNEQFF. The CDR3 DNA reads as TGTGCCAGCAGCCAGCGTAGATCGGGTACAGGGAAAAGCTCCTACAATGAGCAGTTCTTC.

This sequence joins TRBV10-3 and TRBJ1-4; no clear D gene. The CDR3 is made up of 15 amino acids. Germline assignment: CDR1 ENHRY and CDR2 SYGVKD. Between the trimmed V and J ends, which lost 6 bases and 3 bases, there was a span of 14 bases. CDR3 nucleotides: TGTGCCATCAGCCCCGAAGTGAAGGCTAATGAAAAACTGTTTTTT. Its translation is CAISPEVKANEKLFF.

This clonotype came up a few times. The V and J genes are TRBV19 and TRBJ1-2; tentative D call: TRBD1 (6 bases). This CDR3 contains 14 residues. The V gene's germline CDR1 is LNHDA and CDR2 SQIVND (reference sequence). The V end lost 5 bases, the J end lost 3 bases, and 13 bases lay between the germline ends. The CDR3 coding sequence is TGTGCCAGTAGTCCCACAGGGACTTACTATGGCTACACCTTC. It is translated as CASSPTGTYYGYTF.

Only a few counts were recorded for this clonotype. V gene TRBV12-3 or TRBV12-4 combines with J gene TRBJ1-1, with D hard to call. V gave up 5 bases and J gave up 11 bases, with 15 bases separating them. The CDR3 is made up of 12 amino acids. The CDR3 loop is CASSTPGSGAFF. The CDR3 nucleotides read TGTGCCAGCAGTACCCCCGGGTCCGGGGCTTTCTTT.

The chain employs TRBV20-1 and TRBJ1-5, with D uncertain. Germline loops: CDR1 DFQATT, CDR2 SNEGSKA (reference sequence). V lost 0 bases, J lost 3 bases, and 12 bases lay in between. CDR3 length: 15 amino acids. The CDR3 DNA sequence: TGCAGTGCTAGAGATCCCCTGAGCCTCAATCAGCCCCAGCATTTT. Translated: CSARDPLSLNQPQHF.

This clonotype has just a few counts. This rearrangement joins TRBV5-1 to TRBJ1-1; the D is unclear. The CDR3 runs to 15 residues. Trimming stripped 0 bases from V and 3 bases from J, with 12 bases between. Germline CDR1 SGHRS, CDR2 YFSETQ. As DNA, the CDR3 is TGCGCCAGCAGCTTGGTTGCAACGTCGGACACTGAAGCTTTCTTT. It yields the protein CASSLVATSDTEAFF.

V usage is TRBV20-1 and J usage is TRBJ2-7; D uncertain. CDR1 is DFQATT, CDR2 SNEGSKA, per germline (reference sequence). The CDR3 has 11 amino acids. Trimming left V 0 bases short and J 12 bases short, with 12 bases between. This CDR3 is CSARDTNLWYF. The CDR3, as DNA: TGCAGTGCTAGAGACACCAACTTGTGGTACTTC.

This clonotype was counted between two and nine times. The V gene is TRBV20-1, the J gene TRBJ2-6, with 7 bases aligning to TRBD1. V lost 5 bases to trimming and J lost 0 bases; unmatched junction nucleotides: 7. This CDR3 is built from 16 residues. Germline CDR1 is DFQATT and CDR2 is SNEGSKA (reference sequence). CDR3 DNA sequence: TGCAGTGCTCAGAGCAGGGGGTCCTCTGGGGCCAACGTCCTGACTTTC. This gives the protein CSAQSRGSSGANVLTF.

The chain employs TRBV29-1 and TRBJ2-5; either TRBD1 or TRBD2 may fit D (5 bases each). The germline V gene encodes CDR1 SQVTM and CDR2 ANQGSEA. Trimming took 4 bases from V and 1 from J, leaving 19 bases between them. The CDR3 is made up of 16 amino acids. The CDR3 sequence is CSVGGLRRTTQETQYF. CDR3 bases: TGCAGCGTTGGCGGGCTCCGACGGACAACCCAAGAGACCCAGTACTTC.

V usage is TRBV7-2 and J usage is TRBJ1-1; tentatively, D is TRBD1 (5 bases). The germline CDR1 and CDR2 sequences are SGHTA and FQGNSA. Trimming took off 5 bases at V and 0 bases at J, with 10 bases between the two ends. CDR3 length: 14 amino acids. CDR3 region: CASSKGPMNTEAFF. CDR3 coding DNA: TGTGCCAGCAGCAAGGGACCGATGAACACTGAAGCTTTCTTT.

There are many counts of this clonotype. The chain links TRBV28 to TRBJ2-7; 10 bases are a match to TRBD1. The germline V gene has CDR1 MDHEN and CDR2 SYDVKM. The CDR3 extends over 14 amino acids. V shed 6 bases and J 6 bases; nucleotides not matched to a gene: 8. The CDR3 DNA sequence: TGTGCCAGCAGGGCCGGGACAGGGGAGGGCGAGCAGTACGTC. The encoded protein is CASRAGTGEGEQYV.

The V call is TRBV18, the J call TRBJ1-1; the D is unclear. Germline V lookup: CDR1 KGHSH, CDR2 LQKENI. V was pared by 1 base and J by 0 bases, with 12 bases between. This CDR3 comprises 16 residues. The CDR3 reads CASSPLDRQLNTEAFF. The CDR3 DNA follows: TGTGCCAGCTCACCACTAGATCGGCAACTGAACACTGAAGCTTTCTTT.

This clonotype was seen ten or more times. The chain combines TRBV7-2 with TRBJ2-1, with D uncertain. The length of the CDR3 is 16 residues. V was trimmed by 3 bases and J by 0 bases, leaving 12 bases between them. Germline CDR1 and CDR2: SGHTA and FQGNSA. CDR3 nucleotide sequence: TGTGCCAGCAGCTTCAGCCCGGGCCTCTCCTACAATGAGCAGTTCTTC. Translated, it gives CASSFSPGLSYNEQFF.

This clonotype was detected ten times or more. The chain uses TRBV7-2 and TRBJ1-5; a weak D match, TRBD1 (5 bases). V lost 7 bases and J 5 bases, leaving 12 bases between the germline ends. Germline CDR1 and CDR2: SGHTA and FQGNSA. The CDR3 is 13 amino acids. CDR3: CASTLGGDQPQHF. CDR3 bases: TGTGCCAGCACCCTGGGGGGAGATCAGCCCCAGCATTTT.

This clonotype was observed a handful of times. The chain employs TRBV5-6 and TRBJ2-3; D gene ambiguous. The CDR3 consists of 14 residues. Trimming left V 0 bases short and J 2 bases short, with 7 bases between. The germline V gene has CDR1 SGHDT and CDR2 YYEEEE. This CDR3 is CASSLGSDTDTQYF. The CDR3 nucleotides are TGTGCCAGCAGCTTGGGCTCCGACACAGATACGCAGTATTTT.

This clonotype has just a few counts. This sequence joins TRBV7-6 and TRBJ2-2; 11 bases are a match to TRBD1. Trimming removed 3 bases from V and 1 base from J; junction bases left unmatched: 13. CDR1 is SGHVS, CDR2 FNYEAQ, per germline. The length of the CDR3 is 20 residues. The DNA for the CDR3 is TGTGCCAGCAGCTTGGAGACGACCGGGACAGGGGGTTGGAACACCGGGGAGCTGTTTTTT. This gives the protein CASSLETTGTGGWNTGELFF.

This clonotype appeared many times. V and J are TRBV29-1 and TRBJ2-3, with 7 nucleotides matching TRBD1. Per the germline V gene, CDR1 is SQVTM and CDR2 is ANQGSEA. V lost 0 bases, J lost 4 bases, and 1 base stayed unmatched. The CDR3 is 13 residues long. The CDR3 sequence: CSVEETGADTQYF. The CDR3 region has the DNA TGCAGCGTTGAAGAAACAGGGGCAGATACGCAGTATTTT.

The chain combines TRBV4-2 with TRBJ2-7; 10 bases fit TRBD1. Germline V gene data show CDR1 as LGHNA and CDR2 as YNFKEQ. The CDR3 loop spans 18 amino acids. Trimming cost V 0 bases and J 1 base; bases outside gene matches: 9. CDR3 DNA sequence: TGTGCCAGCAGCCAAGATCGGGGACAGGGGTTCGAGTCCTACGAGCAGTACTTC. Residues: CASSQDRGQGFESYEQYF.

This clonotype occurred many times. V and J are TRBV7-2 and TRBJ2-1; D is uncertain. Germline V gene data show CDR1 as SGHTA and CDR2 as FQGNSA. This CDR3 spans 14 amino acids. V lost 1 base and J lost 6, with 10 bases in between. The CDR3 bases are TGTGCCAGCAGCTTAGTTAGCAGGACCAATGAGCAGTTCTTC. It codes for CASSLVSRTNEQFF.

This clonotype appeared many times. J is TRBJ2-2 and V is TRBV7-9; D remains ambiguous. The V end lost 3 bases, the J end lost 4 bases, and 3 bases lay between the germline ends. This CDR3 spans 12 amino acids. Germline V gene data show CDR1 as SEHNR and CDR2 as FQNEAQ (reference sequence). The CDR3 nucleotides read TGTGCCAGCAGCTTCCCCACCGGGGAGCTGTTTTTT. This sequence encodes CASSFPTGELFF.

This clonotype has a handful of counts. The chain recombines TRBV29-1 with TRBJ2-3, with no clear D. Germline CDR1 and CDR2: SQVTM and ANQGSEA. V shed 4 bases and J shed 2 bases, with 10 bases lying between them. The CDR3 totals 13 residues. The CDR3 DNA is TGCAGCGTTGCGACGGTTGTCACAGATACGCAGTATTTT. Amino acids: CSVATVVTDTQYF.

In this sample, this clonotype turned up once. A much larger clone lies a single base off, so this may be a read error. The chain recombines TRBV12-3 or TRBV12-4 with TRBJ1-2; D gene uncertain. V lost 1 base, J lost 3 bases, and 12 bases lay in between. This CDR3 spans 15 amino acids. The CDR3 loop reads CASSLEVGPDYGYTF. The CDR3 DNA sequence: TGTGCCAGCAGTTTAGAGGTAGGGCCCGACTATGGCTACACCTTC.

This clonotype was found a few times. V usage is TRBV7-8 and J usage is TRBJ2-1, with D hard to call. The V end was cut by 5 bases, the J end by 12 bases, with 17 bases between. Germline CDR1 and CDR2: SGHVS and FQNEAQ. The CDR3 consists of 13 residues. CDR3 in DNA: TGTGCCAGCAGCCTCGACTGGGGAATAGGGCAGTTCTTC. Its translation: CASSLDWGIGQFF.

This clonotype has only a few counts. The V call is TRBV21-1, the J call TRBJ2-3; the tabulated D call, TRBD1, remains unverified against the DNA. TRBV21-1 is annotated as a pseudogene. The CDR3 runs to 16 residues. CDR3 sequence (DNA): TGTGCCAGCAGCAAAGGCCGACAGGGCTCCACAGATACGCAGTATTTT. This encodes CASSKGRQGSTDTQYF.

With regard to this clonotype: Germline and junction disagree at one end, which may indicate a read error. The rearrangement links TRBV5-1 to TRBJ2-1; D may match TRBD1 or TRBD2 (5 bases each). CDR1 is SGHRS, CDR2 YFSETQ, per germline. The CDR3 has 13 residues. CDR3 sequence: CASSRDPYDEQFF. CDR3 in DNA: TGCGCCAGCAGCCGGGACCCCTACGATGAGCAGTTCTTC.

This clonotype was counted a few times. The chain combines TRBV20-1 with TRBJ1-1; the match to TRBD1 covers 7 bases. Germline trimming cut 5 bases from V and 5 bases from J; bases unmatched to any gene: 11. The CDR3 spans 14 residues. Germline lookup yields CDR1 DFQATT and CDR2 SNEGSKA (reference sequence). This chain's CDR3 is CSASLQTGRTEAFF. The CDR3 nucleotides are TGCAGTGCTTCGCTTCAGACAGGGAGAACTGAAGCTTTCTTT.